The 32 T cell receptor beta chains in this list originate from one sample, sequenced in a study of T-cell memory formation after mild COVID-19. In TCRdb, the 5' RACE reads were re-called with MiXCR into one record per CDR3 protein. The repertoire holds hundreds of thousands of distinct CDR3 sequences, with less than 25% as singletons. The sample comprised PBMCs or a T cell subset sorted from them (not recorded which). Receptor source: an adult woman who had mild COVID-19 (a few samples of this study predate the infection). Cell type and time point are not known.

The J gene is TRBJ2-3, the V gene TRBV12-3 or TRBV12-4; 9 nucleotides agree with TRBD1. Trimming at V came to 7 bases and at J to 6 bases, leaving 5 bases not matched to a gene. The CDR3 length is 13 residues. The CDR3 is CASTTGGKDTQYF. CDR3 nucleotide sequence: TGTGCCAGCACTACAGGGGGCAAGGATACGCAGTATTTT.

This chain joins TRBV18 and TRBJ1-2; D might be TRBD1 (6 bases). The V gene's germline CDR1 is KGHSH and CDR2 LQKENI. This CDR3 spans 15 amino acids. V lost 3 bases, J lost 2 bases, and 13 bases lay in between. The CDR3, as DNA: TGTGCCAGCTCACCGGGGGCCCAGGGGAACTATGGCTACACCTTC. This sequence encodes CASSPGAQGNYGYTF.

This clonotype was detected only a few times. The chain has TRBV18 and TRBJ1-1, with 8 bases lining up with TRBD1. The CDR3 consists of 17 residues. Germline V gene lookup returns CDR1 KGHSH and CDR2 LQKENI. Trimming at V came to 3 bases and at J to 3 bases, leaving 12 bases not matched to a gene. The CDR3 DNA is TGTGCCAGCTCACCCCCTCGGTCCGGGACAGGACACACTGAAGCTTTCTTT. Translating it yields CASSPPRSGTGHTEAFF.

This sequence joins TRBV20-1 and TRBJ2-7; 13 bases agree with TRBD2. The CDR3 has 18 residues. V dropped 6 bases and J dropped 0; count of bases not matched to a gene: 14. Looked up from germline, CDR1 is DFQATT and CDR2 is SNEGSKA (reference sequence). CDR3 DNA: TGCAGTGCGGCAGCGGGACTAGCGGGGAGCTATAGCTCCTACGAGCAGTACTTC. Translation gives CSAAAGLAGSYSSYEQYF.

The V and J genes are TRBV7-6 and TRBJ2-3; D possibly matches TRBD1 or TRBD2 (5 bases each). V was clipped by 0 bases and J by 9 bases, with 16 bases between them. The CDR3 is 15 amino acids. Germline CDR1 reads SGHVS; CDR2 reads FNYEAQ. CDR3 amino acids: CASSLAGADTGTQYF. The DNA for the CDR3 is TGTGCCAGCAGCTTAGCCGGGGCAGATACGGGGACGCAGTATTTT. Variable domain in full (rest from reference TRBV7-6 and TRBJ2-3): GAGVSQSPRYKVTKRGQDVALRCDPISGHVSLYWYRQALGQGPEFLTYFNYEAQQDKSGLPNDRFSAERPEGSISTLTIQRTEQRDSAMYRCASSLAGADTGTQYFGPGTRLTVL.

There are a few counts of this clonotype. CDR3 residues: CASGSPGTASYEQYF. DNA of the CDR3: TGTGCCAGTGGTTCCCCCGGGACAGCTTCCTACGAGCAGTACTTC. This chain links TRBV19 with TRBJ2-7; 7 bases are a match to TRBD1. CDR1 LNHDA and CDR2 SQIVND come from the germline V gene (reference sequence). The V segment lost 8 bases and the J segment 1 base; nucleotides outside the gene matches: 11. This CDR3 spans 15 amino acids.

This clonotype was detected many times. The V and J genes are TRBV12-3 or TRBV12-4 and TRBJ2-1; the D is unclear. The CDR3 is made up of 13 amino acids. V was trimmed by 6 bases and J by 0 bases, leaving 6 bases between them. CDR3 sequence reads: CASSPSSYNEQFF. In DNA, the CDR3 is TGTGCCAGCAGCCCCAGCTCCTACAATGAGCAGTTCTTC.

This clonotype has only a few counts. J is TRBJ1-1 and V is TRBV20-1, with D unclear. Germline-derived CDR1 and CDR2 are DFQATT and SNEGSKA (reference sequence). V lost 5 bases and J lost 10, with 17 bases in between. This CDR3 is built from 12 residues. The CDR3 protein is CSAPGRGAAAFF. The CDR3 bases are TGCAGTGCTCCAGGACGCGGCGCAGCAGCTTTCTTT.

This clonotype came up a few times. V and J are TRBV7-9 and TRBJ2-1; 9 positions match TRBD1. Trimming removed 5 bases from V and 8 bases from J; junction bases left unmatched: 7. The CDR3 consists of 14 residues. Looked up from germline, CDR1 is SEHNR and CDR2 is FQNEAQ (reference sequence). The CDR3 nucleotides are TGTGCCAGCAGCGGACAGGGGACGATCGATGAGCAGTTCTTC. Protein: CASSGQGTIDEQFF.

This clonotype was detected a few times. The chain employs TRBV7-2 and TRBJ2-1; 10 bases match TRBD2. Germline V gives CDR1 SGHTA, CDR2 FQGNSA. Trimming removed 5 bases from V and 8 bases from J; junction bases left unmatched: 24. There are 20 residues in the CDR3. The CDR3 region has the DNA TGTGCCAGCAGCCCTTGGACTAGCGGAAGAGCCGGCGGGAGTAGCCATGAGCAGTTCTTC. It translates to CASSPWTSGRAGGSSHEQFF. Complete variable domain (other parts from reference TRBV7-2 and TRBJ2-1): GAGVSQSPSNKVTEKGKDVELRCDPISGHTALYWYRQSLGQGLEFLIYFQGNSAPDKSGLPSDRFSAERTGGSVSTLTIQRTQQEDSAVYLCASSPWTSGRAGGSSHEQFFGPGTRLTVL.

This clonotype was recorded a few times. J is TRBJ2-2 and V is TRBV2; possibly TRBD2 for D (6 bases). The CDR3 covers 15 residues. Trimming stripped 8 bases from V and 5 bases from J, with 18 bases between. Germline CDR1 reads SNHLY; CDR2 reads FYNNEI. The CDR3 spells CASGEGLGRTGELFF. The DNA for the CDR3 is TGTGCCAGCGGCGAAGGACTGGGGAGGACCGGGGAGCTGTTTTTT.

The chain has TRBV3-1 and TRBJ2-7; D is uncertain. Trimming shortened V by 1 base and J by 5 bases, and 6 bases separated the two germline ends. CDR3 length equals 12 residues. Germline values: CDR1 LGHDT, CDR2 YNNKEL (reference sequence). The CDR3 region is CASSQGRDEQYF. The CDR3 bases are TGTGCCAGCAGCCAAGGAAGGGACGAGCAGTACTTC.

This clonotype was seen a few times. The V and J genes are TRBV30 and TRBJ1-1; D gene ambiguous. V lost 4 bases and J lost 2, with 5 bases in between. The germline V gene encodes CDR1 GTSNPN and CDR2 SVGIG (reference sequence). The CDR3 covers 11 residues. In nucleotides, the CDR3 is TGTGCCTGGAAATTAAACACTGAAGCTTTCTTT. Encoded protein: CAWKLNTEAFF.

The CDR3 DNA is TGTGCCAGCAGTTCGACCCGAATCCTCAATCAGCCCCAGCATTTT. Residues: CASSSTRILNQPQHF. V is TRBV6-2 or TRBV6-3 and J is TRBJ1-5; no clear D gene. This CDR3 has 15 residues. V was trimmed by 4 bases and J by 3 bases, leaving 13 bases between them. The germline V gene has CDR1 MNHEY and CDR2 SVGEGT.

V usage is TRBV19 and J usage is TRBJ2-5, with TRBD2 matching over 14 bases. Looked up from germline, CDR1 is LNHDA and CDR2 is SQIVND (reference sequence). J gave up 5 bases and V 5 bases, and 7 bases lay outside the gene matches. This CDR3 has 16 amino acids. The DNA for the CDR3 is TGTGCCAGTAGTCCAGGGACTAGCGGGAGTACGGAGACCCAGTACTTC. It translates to CASSPGTSGSTETQYF.

Ten or more counts support this clonotype. In DNA, the CDR3 is TGTGCCAGCAGTGAAGGGACAGGGGGCAACAATGAGCAGTTCTTC. Its translation is CASSEGTGGNNEQFF. The genes are TRBV6-4 and TRBJ2-1, with 12 bases fitting TRBD1. The germline V gene has CDR1 MRHNA and CDR2 SNTAGT. The CDR3 is 15 amino acids. The J segment lost 5 bases and the V segment lost 3 bases, leaving 2 bases of the junction unmatched.

J is TRBJ2-1 and V is TRBV19; 12 positions agree with TRBD2. V lost 6 bases, J lost 5 bases, and 8 bases stayed unmatched. The germline V gene has CDR1 LNHDA and CDR2 SQIVND (reference sequence). CDR3 length: 16 amino acids. CDR3 residues: CASRPRTSGINNEQFF. The CDR3 DNA sequence: TGTGCCAGTAGACCCAGGACTAGCGGGATAAACAATGAGCAGTTCTTC. Variable domain in full (rest from reference TRBV19 and TRBJ2-1): DGGITQSPKYLFRKEGQNVTLSCEQNLNHDAMYWYRQDPGQGLRLIYYSQIVNDFQKGDIAEGYSVSREKKESFPLTVTSAQKNPTAFYLCASRPRTSGINNEQFFGPGTRLTVL.

This chain joins TRBV25-1 and TRBJ1-4; the D is unclear. Germline loops: CDR1 MGHDK, CDR2 SYGVNS. V lost 3 bases to trimming and J lost 1 base, with 18 bases between them. This CDR3 region has 18 residues. The CDR3 sequence is CASSDVGSGPGTNEKLFF. CDR3 nucleotides: TGTGCCAGCAGTGATGTCGGAAGCGGGCCTGGAACTAATGAAAAACTGTTTTTT.

This clonotype was counted only a few times. This sequence joins TRBV5-1 and TRBJ1-2; D ambiguous. This CDR3 contains 17 residues. V was trimmed by 0 bases and J by 5 bases, leaving 20 bases between them. Germline-derived CDR1 and CDR2 are SGHRS and YFSETQ. The CDR3 coding sequence is TGCGCCAGCAGCTTGGAAGGAGGGTCCTACGTGATATATGGCTACACCTTC. It encodes CASSLEGGSYVIYGYTF.

The V and J genes are TRBV29-1 and TRBJ2-3; the match to TRBD1 covers 8 bases. Germline lookup yields CDR1 SQVTM and CDR2 ANQGSEA. Trimming took 1 base from V and 3 from J; bases not matched to a gene: 9. There are 16 residues in the CDR3. CDR3 sequence: CSVEVLDRVPTDTQYF. For the CDR3, the DNA is TGCAGCGTTGAAGTTCTGGACAGGGTACCGACAGATACGCAGTATTTT.

The chain employs TRBV6-5 and TRBJ1-5; 11 bases are shared with TRBD1. The germline CDR1 and CDR2 sequences are MNHEY and SVGAGI. The V gene end was trimmed by 4 bases and the J gene end by 6 bases; junction bases not matched to a gene: 5. This CDR3 is built from 15 residues. The CDR3 DNA follows: TGTGCCAGCAGTTGGGACAGGGGGGGCAGTCAGCCCCAGCATTTT. Translated: CASSWDRGGSQPQHF.

This clonotype was seen repeatedly, ten times or more. The chain carries TRBV5-5 and TRBJ2-1, with D perhaps given as TRBD1 or TRBD2 (6 bases each). The CDR3 is 16 residues long. Trimming removed 0 bases at V and 2 bases at J, with 12 bases between. Germline V gives CDR1 SGHKS, CDR2 YYEKEE (reference sequence). DNA for the CDR3: TGTGCCAGCAGCTTGGATTGGGGGGCGGCCTACAATGAGCAGTTCTTC. It specifies CASSLDWGAAYNEQFF. Variable domain in full (rest from reference TRBV5-5 and TRBJ2-1): DAGVTQSPTHLIKTRGQQVTLRCSPISGHKSVSWYQQVLGQGPQFIFQYYEKEERGRGNFPDRFSARQFPNYSSELNVNALLLGDSALYLCASSLDWGAAYNEQFFGPGTRLTVL.

This clonotype appeared a few times. The chain has TRBV6-1 and TRBJ2-7; 11 positions match TRBD2. This CDR3 has 14 amino acids. Germline loops: CDR1 MNHNS, CDR2 SASEGT. Trimming cost V 4 bases and J 3 bases; bases outside gene matches: 2. The CDR3 here is CASSGLAGFYEQYF. The CDR3 nucleotides read TGTGCCAGCAGTGGACTAGCGGGGTTCTACGAGCAGTACTTC.

Of note for this clonotype: A read error may explain this, as a much larger clone is one base away. This rearrangement joins TRBV7-6 to TRBJ2-7, with 9 bases that match TRBD1. The ends lost 4 bases at V and 3 bases at J; junction bases unmatched: 4. Germline loops: CDR1 SGHVS, CDR2 FNYEAQ. The CDR3 length is 14 residues. The CDR3 DNA sequence: TGTGCCAGCAGCTCCGGGACAGGGTTCTACGAGCAGTACTTC. Protein: CASSSGTGFYEQYF.

This clonotype occurred a few times. This sequence joins TRBV6-5 and TRBJ1-6; D gene ambiguous. Germline values: CDR1 MNHEY, CDR2 SVGAGI. Trimming left V 2 bases short and J 3 bases short, with 5 bases between. The CDR3 is made up of 14 amino acids. The CDR3: CASSYGSYNSPLHF. The CDR3 region has the DNA TGTGCCAGCAGTTACGGGAGCTATAATTCACCCCTCCACTTT.

The chain has TRBV12-3 or TRBV12-4 and TRBJ1-1, with a possible D match to TRBD1 (5 bases). The V gene lost 8 bases and the J gene lost 5 bases, with 18 bases spanning the gap. This CDR3 comprises 14 residues. This CDR3 reads CASGQAGPGTEAFF. DNA for the CDR3: TGTGCCAGCGGCCAGGCGGGACCAGGAACTGAAGCTTTCTTT.

In its sample, this clonotype was seen many times. This chain links TRBV12-3 or TRBV12-4 with TRBJ1-1; possibly TRBD1 for D (5 bases). The ends were cut back, 6 bases at V and 5 bases at J, with 16 bases in the middle. The CDR3 has 14 amino acids. The CDR3 DNA is TGTGCCAGCAGCCTCTCTTGGGGGGGGACTGAAGCTTTCTTT. As protein: CASSLSWGGTEAFF.

This chain links TRBV24-1 with TRBJ2-7, with a tentative D call TRBD1 (6 bases). Germline CDR1 and CDR2: KGHDR and SFDVKD. V lost 3 bases, J lost 9 bases, and 23 bases lay in between. The CDR3 length is 16 residues. In DNA form, the CDR3 reads TGTGCCACCAGTGATCCACTTGGGGGCAGCCACCAAGGGCAGTACTTC. This translates into CATSDPLGGSHQGQYF.

The table lists this clonotype with many counts. The chain is built from TRBV9 and TRBJ2-3; a possible D gene is TRBD2 (5 bases). CDR1 and CDR2 (germline): SGDLS, YYNGEE. V lost 2 bases to trimming and J lost 3 bases, with 13 bases between them. The CDR3 loop spans 15 amino acids. DNA for the CDR3: TGTGCCAGCAGCGTGGGTCTAGCTAGAACAGATACGCAGTATTTT. Its protein product is CASSVGLARTDTQYF.

The chain links TRBV11-3 to TRBJ2-7; TRBD1 aligns across 9 bases. The CDR3 extends over 15 amino acids. V lost 7 bases, J lost 5 bases, and 12 bases stayed unmatched. Germline loops: CDR1 SGHNT, CDR2 YENEEA. The CDR3 is CASTKTGGNPHEQYF. As DNA, the CDR3 is TGTGCCAGCACCAAAACAGGGGGCAATCCCCACGAGCAGTACTTC.

The genes are TRBV5-1 and TRBJ2-1; possibly TRBD1 for D (5 bases). The V end was cut by 4 bases, the J end by 2 bases, with 10 bases between. CDR1 SGHRS and CDR2 YFSETQ come from the germline V gene. The CDR3 spans 14 residues. The CDR3 region is CASSGQITYNEQFF. In DNA form, the CDR3 reads TGCGCCAGCAGCGGACAAATTACCTACAATGAGCAGTTCTTC. Supplemented by reference TRBV5-1 and TRBJ2-1, the full variable domain reads KAGVTQTPRYLIKTRGQQVTLSCSPISGHRSVSWYQQTPGQGLQFLFEYFSETQRNKGNFPGRFSGRQFSNSRSEMNVSTLELGDSALYLCASSGQITYNEQFFGPGTRLTVL.

The V call is TRBV7-8, the J call TRBJ2-6; tentatively, D is TRBD1 (5 bases). V lost 5 bases to trimming and J lost 0 bases, with 17 bases between them. The CDR3 runs to 18 residues. In germline, CDR1 is SGHVS, CDR2 FQNEAQ. Written as DNA, the CDR3 is TGTGCCAGCAGCCGATCAATTTCAGGGATCTCTGGGGCCAACGTCCTGACTTTC. It encodes CASSRSISGISGANVLTF.